This entry lists 23 T cell receptor beta chains sequenced from one sample in a study of blood T cells in healthy people across ages. Primed by a sample-barcoded 5' primer and a J-beta primer mix, a second PCR proceeded for 7 to 11 cycles. TCRdb called the 5' RACE reads again in MiXCR, with one record for every CDR3 protein. This sample has some 320,000 distinct CDR3 sequences, with 25% to 30% found just once. Sequenced sample: blood. All receptors derive from a woman aged 70-85 years in good health.

The V and J genes are TRBV28 and TRBJ1-5; 9 bases align to TRBD1. Trimming removed 3 bases from V and 11 bases from J; junction bases left unmatched: 8. Germline CDR1 MDHEN, CDR2 SYDVKM. The length of the CDR3 is 14 residues. The CDR3 DNA sequence: TGTGCCAGCAGTTTGCCGGGACAGGGCTCGTCCCAGCATTTT. This encodes CASSLPGQGSSQHF.

The chain links TRBV28 to TRBJ1-2; a weak D match, TRBD1 (6 bases). V dropped 2 bases and J dropped 5 bases, with 18 bases sitting between them. The CDR3 is 16 residues long. Germline CDR1 reads MDHEN; CDR2 reads SYDVKM. In DNA form, the CDR3 reads TGTGCCAGCAGTTTAGGTGCGGGGGCACTAGGGTATGGCTACACCTTC. This sequence encodes CASSLGAGALGYGYTF.

This clonotype was picked up a small number of times. This sequence joins TRBV7-9 and TRBJ1-4; 8 bases are shared with TRBD1. V gave up 6 bases and J gave up 8 bases; unmatched junction bases: 5. The CDR3 length is 13 residues. The germline CDR1 and CDR2 sequences are SEHNR and FQNEAQ (reference sequence). CDR3 loop: CASRTQGGEKLFF. The CDR3 DNA sequence: TGTGCCAGCAGGACACAGGGGGGCGAAAAACTGTTTTTT.

The rearrangement joins TRBV28 to TRBJ2-3, with D unclear. Germline V lookup: CDR1 MDHEN, CDR2 SYDVKM. Trimming removed 1 base from V and 1 base from J, with 9 bases in between. The CDR3 has 15 residues. CDR3 sequence (DNA): TGTGCCAGCAGTTTATTTGGTCCTGGCACAGATACGCAGTATTTT. Translated: CASSLFGPGTDTQYF.

This clonotype was seen once. The V call is TRBV7-2, the J call TRBJ1-2, with D hard to call. Looked up from germline, CDR1 is SGHTA and CDR2 is FQGNSA. V lost 5 bases to trimming and J lost 1 base, with 11 bases between them. There are 14 residues in the CDR3. Here the CDR3 DNA reads TGTGCCAGCAGCCCCTCGTGGGGTAACTATGGCTACACCTTC. Protein sequence: CASSPSWGNYGYTF.

This clonotype was seen only a few times. The rearrangement uses TRBV18 and TRBJ2-7; D gene uncertain. V lost 3 bases and J lost 0, with 9 bases in between. Looked up from germline, CDR1 is KGHSH and CDR2 is LQKENI. The CDR3 is 14 amino acids. The CDR3 spells CASSPGISSYEQYF. In DNA form, the CDR3 reads TGTGCCAGCTCACCTGGGATTAGCTCCTACGAGCAGTACTTC.

Concerning this clonotype itself: The CDR3 end shows no conserved phenylalanine or tryptophan, and so a read error is likely. The chain carries TRBV18 and TRBJ2-5; the D call may be TRBD1 or TRBD2 (5 bases each). Trimming took 5 bases from V and 0 from J, leaving 13 bases between them. In germline, CDR1 is KGHSH, CDR2 LQKENI. The length of the CDR3 is 15 residues. CDR3 nucleotide sequence: TGTGCCAGCTCAGGGGACGGACTCGACCAAGAGACCCAGTACCTC. Translated, it gives CASSGDGLDQETQYL.

The gene calls are TRBV15 and TRBJ1-1, with D possibly matching TRBD1 (6 bases). This CDR3 is 13 amino acids long. Between the trimmed V and J ends, which lost 7 bases and 4 bases, there was a span of 13 bases. Germline CDR1 is LNHNV and CDR2 is YYDKDF (reference sequence). CDR3 coding DNA: TGTGCCACCAATACAGACAGGTCCACTGAAGCTTTCTTT. This codes for CATNTDRSTEAFF.

CDR3: CASRNGLTGQGGDGYTF. The CDR3, as DNA: TGTGCCAGCAGGAATGGATTAACGGGACAGGGGGGTGATGGCTACACCTTC. The chain joins TRBV28 to TRBJ1-2, with 11 bases aligning to TRBD1. The J segment lost 6 bases and the V segment lost 6 bases, leaving 15 bases of the junction unmatched. Germline CDR1 is MDHEN and CDR2 is SYDVKM. CDR3 length equals 17 residues.

This chain connects TRBV7-2 to TRBJ1-1, with D possibly matching TRBD1 (5 bases). V shed 3 bases and J shed 11 bases, with 19 bases lying between them. The CDR3 loop spans 14 amino acids. CDR1 and CDR2 (germline): SGHTA, FQGNSA. The CDR3: CASSLGPEGLRAFF. CDR3 nucleotides: TGTGCCAGCAGCTTGGGGCCGGAGGGGTTGCGGGCTTTCTTT.

The V gene is TRBV6-1, the J gene TRBJ2-2; TRBD1 might be the D (5 bases). Germline V gene lookup returns CDR1 MNHNS and CDR2 SASEGT. CDR3 length: 13 amino acids. V was shortened by 3 bases and J by 7 bases, with 9 bases between the two germline ends. The CDR3 sequence: CASSDIRDGELFF. The CDR3, as DNA: TGTGCCAGCAGTGATATCAGGGACGGGGAGCTGTTTTTT.

The table lists this clonotype with a few counts. The chain uses TRBV28 and TRBJ2-5; 7 nucleotides line up with TRBD2. This CDR3 comprises 16 residues. J was trimmed by 5 bases and V by 1 base; bases with no gene match: 10. Germline V lookup: CDR1 MDHEN, CDR2 SYDVKM. The CDR3, as DNA: TGTGCCAGCAGTTTATCACGGGCGGGAGCTTGGGAGACCCAGTACTTC. Translating it yields CASSLSRAGAWETQYF.

A word on this clonotype: A read error may account for a junction end that differs from germline. V is TRBV7-3 and J is TRBJ1-2; a weak D match, TRBD1 (6 bases). The CDR3 length is 16 residues. CDR1 and CDR2 from the germline V gene are SGHTA and FQGTGA. The CDR3 DNA reads as TGTGCCAGCAGTTTAACCGGGACACCAAGACCCTATGGCTACACCTTC. It is translated as CASSLTGTPRPYGYTF.

This rearrangement joins TRBV20-1 to TRBJ2-7, with 10 positions matching TRBD2. Losses at the gene ends were 1 base for V and 1 base for J; bases not matched to a gene: 7. The CDR3 is made up of 16 amino acids. Germline CDR1 is DFQATT and CDR2 is SNEGSKA (reference sequence). CDR3 coding DNA: TGCAGTGCTAGAGGTAGGGCTAGCGGGAGTTCCTACGAGCAGTACTTC. It specifies CSARGRASGSSYEQYF.

In its sample, this clonotype was seen a few times. The chain has TRBV29-1 and TRBJ1-1; TRBD1 matches 8 bases. Unmatched junction bases numbered 16, after V lost 1 base and J lost 0 bases. This CDR3 is 19 amino acids long. Germline CDR1 SQVTM, CDR2 ANQGSEA. The CDR3 sequence is CSVEARRHRGRSMNTEAFF. DNA for the CDR3: TGCAGCGTTGAAGCCCGTAGGCACAGGGGGAGATCGATGAACACTGAAGCTTTCTTT.

This clonotype was seen a handful of times. The rearrangement joins TRBV27 to TRBJ2-5; a possible D gene is TRBD2 (6 bases). The CDR3 runs to 15 residues. The germline CDR1 and CDR2 sequences are MNHEY and SMNVEV (reference sequence). Trimming stripped 5 bases from V and 7 bases from J, with 20 bases between. In DNA, the CDR3 is TGTGCCAGCAGTCCCGAGGACCGACTCGGGGGGACCCAGTACTTC. Translation gives CASSPEDRLGGTQYF.

The V call is TRBV7-8, the J call TRBJ2-1; no clear D. Germline V gene data show CDR1 as SGHVS and CDR2 as FQNEAQ. This CDR3 is 11 amino acids long. V was cut by 5 bases and J by 8 bases, with 7 bases left in between. The chain's CDR3 is CASSPDDEQFF. DNA for the CDR3: TGTGCCAGCAGCCCGGATGATGAGCAGTTCTTC.

V usage is TRBV28 and J usage is TRBJ2-5; TRBD1 matches 7 bases. CDR1 MDHEN and CDR2 SYDVKM come from the germline V gene. This CDR3 contains 13 residues. V lost 10 bases, J lost 5 bases, and 10 bases stayed unmatched. The CDR3 here is CAIRRQGGETQYF. Here the CDR3 DNA reads TGTGCCATCAGACGACAGGGCGGGGAGACCCAGTACTTC. The full variable domain, rest sourced from reference TRBV28 and TRBJ2-5, is DVKVTQSSRYLVKRTGEKVFLECVQDMDHENMFWYRQDPGLGLRLIYFSYDVKMKEKGDIPEGYSVSREKKERFSLILESASTNQTSMYLCAIRRQGGETQYFGPGTRLLVL.

Comment on this clonotype: Just one base apart from a much larger clone, this may be a read error. The chain joins TRBV27 to TRBJ1-2; D perhaps matches TRBD1 (6 bases). The CDR3 loop spans 15 amino acids. Looked up from germline, CDR1 is MNHEY and CDR2 is SMNVEV (reference sequence). V was cut by 6 bases and J by 6 bases, with 20 bases left in between. The CDR3 sequence: CASSPRWGAGDGYTF. CDR3 in DNA: TGTGCCAGCAGCCCTCGTTGGGGGGCAGGGGATGGCTACACCTTC.

This clonotype was counted many times. The genes are TRBV3-1 and TRBJ2-5; D unresolved. Deletions cut 0 bases from V and 4 bases from J, with 12 bases between. Germline V lookup: CDR1 LGHDT, CDR2 YNNKEL (reference sequence). The CDR3 covers 15 residues. Written as DNA, the CDR3 is TGTGCCAGCAGCCAAGATGCCGGTTCGAGAGAGACCCAGTACTTC. It yields the protein CASSQDAGSRETQYF.

This clonotype has more than one count but fewer than ten. This chain joins TRBV7-2 and TRBJ2-1; D ambiguous. V was cut by 6 bases and J by 2 bases, with 11 bases left in between. The CDR3 runs 14 residues. Looked up from germline, CDR1 is SGHTA and CDR2 is FQGNSA. The CDR3 DNA is TGTGCCAGCAGGCTCACACCCACCTACAATGAGCAGTTCTTC. Translated, it gives CASRLTPTYNEQFF.

This clonotype was seen only a few times. The CDR3 here is CASSYVRGHTGELFF. The DNA for the CDR3 is TGTGCCAGCAGTTACGTGCGCGGGCACACCGGGGAGCTGTTTTTT. The chain couples TRBV6-5 to TRBJ2-2; possible D gene TRBD2, 5 bases. This CDR3 is 15 amino acids long. The germline gives CDR1 MNHEY, CDR2 SVGAGI. V gave up 2 bases and J gave up 3 bases, with 10 bases separating them.

This clonotype was counted between two and nine times. V and J are TRBV1 and TRBJ2-5; TRBD1, the table's D call, lacks a check against the DNA. TRBV1 is flagged as a pseudogene. CDR3 length equals 14 residues. CDR3 sequence reads: CTSSVPGGGETQYF. For the CDR3, the DNA is TGCACCAGCAGCGTCCCGGGAGGGGGTGAGACCCAGTACTTC.